This entry lists 24 T cell receptor beta chains sequenced from one sample in a study of control samples from healthy donors and cancer patients. Assay: immunoSEQ multiplex PCR; the TCRdb copy retains only in-frame clones and omits some. The data show over 100,000 clones, just over 90% seen once. Sequencing was performed on blood. These receptors originate from a human donor in good health. The donor label of this sample is uncertain.

The sample holds a few counts of this clone. The chain has TRBV30 and TRBJ1-6; 8 nucleotides match TRBD1. The CDR3 extends over 14 amino acids. The J segment lost 14 bases and the V segment lost 2 bases, leaving 11 bases of the junction unmatched. Per germline, CDR1 GTSNPN and CDR2 SVGIG (reference sequence). The CDR3 is CAWSQPGQVITLHF. The CDR3 nucleotides read TGTGCCTGGAGTCAACCGGGACAGGTTATAACCCTCCACTTT.

The DNA for the CDR3 is TGTGCCAGCTCACCGGGACAGGGGAATCAGCCCCAGCATTTT. It specifies CASSPGQGNQPQHF. This chain uses TRBV18 with TRBJ1-5; 10 nucleotides agree with TRBD1. The germline gives CDR1 KGHSH, CDR2 LQKENI. This CDR3 contains 14 residues. V gave up 3 bases and J gave up 4 bases; unmatched junction bases: 0. The whole variable domain, filled in from reference TRBV18 and TRBJ1-5, reads NAGVMQNPRHLVRRRGQEARLRCSPMKGHSHVYWYRQLPEEGLKFMVYLQKENIIDESGMPKERFSAEFPKEGPSILRIQQVVRGDSAAYFCASSPGQGNQPQHFGDGTRLSIL.

This sequence joins TRBV19 and TRBJ1-5; no reliable D call. Germline CDR1 reads LNHDA; CDR2 reads SQIVND (reference sequence). V was cut by 1 base and J by 3 bases, with 7 bases left in between. The CDR3 is made up of 14 amino acids. The DNA for the CDR3 is TGTGCCAGTAGTATAGGAACGAACAATCAGCCCCAGCATTTT. Translation: CASSIGTNNQPQHF.

The chain joins TRBV5-4 to TRBJ1-5; D gene unclear. Germline CDR1 is SGHNT and CDR2 is YYREEE (reference sequence). This CDR3 spans 14 amino acids. V dropped 3 bases and J dropped 6 bases, with 13 bases sitting between them. Here the CDR3 DNA reads TGTGCCAGCAGCTCAACCCCCCAGAGTCAGCCCCAGCATTTT. The encoded protein is CASSSTPQSQPQHF.

The chain combines TRBV3-1 (or the pseudogene TRBV3-2) with TRBJ1-3; possibly TRBD1 for D (6 bases). Germline CDR1 is LGHDT and CDR2 is YNNKEL (reference sequence). The CDR3 spans 14 residues. V lost 1 base and J lost 6, with 10 bases in between. CDR3 sequence (DNA): TGTGCCAGCAGCCAAGTCAACAGGGCAAACACCATATATTTT. Its translation: CASSQVNRANTIYF.

The chain joins TRBV20-1 to TRBJ2-5; no definite D call. V was shortened by 2 bases and J by 4 bases, with 2 bases between the two germline ends. CDR1 is DFQATT, CDR2 SNEGSKA, per germline (reference sequence). There are 10 residues in the CDR3. CDR3 amino acids: CSARIETQYF. The CDR3 DNA sequence: TGCAGTGCTAGAATAGAGACCCAGTACTTC.

This chain links TRBV6-5 with TRBJ2-7, with D possibly being TRBD1 (6 bases). Germline V gene sequence: CDR1 MNHEY, CDR2 SVGAGI. The CDR3 has 14 amino acids. V shed 6 bases and J shed 5 bases, with 17 bases lying between them. The CDR3 DNA reads TGTGCCAGCAGCGCCGGGACAAGTATCCACGAGCAGTACTTC. Translated, it gives CASSAGTSIHEQYF.

CDR3 nucleotides: TGTGCCAGCAGGGGGGGGATAACAAAGATCGGCAATCAGCCCCAGCATTTT. Residues: CASRGGITKIGNQPQHF. The chain has TRBV5-8 and TRBJ1-5, with D possibly TRBD1 on 5 matching bases. The length of the CDR3 is 17 residues. Germline V lookup: CDR1 SGHTS, CDR2 YDEGEE. Between the trimmed V and J ends, which lost 5 bases and 2 bases, there was a span of 20 bases.

The chain employs TRBV19 and TRBJ1-1; unclear D gene. The V end was cut by 4 bases, the J end by 1 base, with 13 bases between. The germline CDR1 and CDR2 sequences are LNHDA and SQIVND (reference sequence). This CDR3 comprises 15 residues. The chain's CDR3 is CASSTLSVGNTEAFF. The DNA of the CDR3 is TGTGCCAGTAGTACCCTCAGTGTGGGGAACACTGAAGCTTTCTTT.

This clone was counted a single time. CDR3 coding DNA: TGTGCCAGCAGCGCCGGGTCTAGATACACAGATACGCAGTATTTT. It encodes CASSAGSRYTDTQYF. V is TRBV5-4 and J is TRBJ2-3; D is uncertain. The V gene lost 4 bases and the J gene lost 2 bases, with 14 bases spanning the gap. The CDR3 extends over 15 amino acids. In germline, CDR1 is SGHNT, CDR2 YYREEE (reference sequence).

This clone was found once. This chain links TRBV15 with TRBJ1-4, with a weak D call TRBD1 (5 bases). The V end lost 1 base, the J end lost 3 bases, and 6 bases lay between the germline ends. This CDR3 contains 14 residues. Germline V gives CDR1 LNHNV, CDR2 YYDKDF (reference sequence). Written as DNA, the CDR3 is TGTGCCACCAGCAGAGGGGGGGCTAATGAAAAACTGTTTTTT. Its translation is CATSRGGANEKLFF. Full variable domain (remainder filled in from reference TRBV15 and TRBJ1-4): DAMVIQNPRYQVTQFGKPVTLSCSQTLNHNVMYWYQQKSSQAPKLLFHYYDKDFNNEADTPDNFQSRRPNTSFCFLDIRSPGLGDTAMYLCATSRGGANEKLFFGSGTQLSVL.

The V call is TRBV7-3, the J call TRBJ2-3, with TRBD2 as a possible D gene (6 bases). The CDR3 covers 16 residues. Looked up from germline, CDR1 is SGHTA and CDR2 is FQGTGA. V gave up 1 base and J gave up 3 bases, with 14 bases separating them. CDR3 sequence reads: CASSLRGGGGTDTQYF. The CDR3, as DNA: TGTGCCAGCAGCTTAAGGGGTGGAGGAGGGACAGATACGCAGTATTTT.

This chain links TRBV18 with TRBJ1-4, with D possibly matching TRBD1 (5 bases). The CDR3 has 17 amino acids. V lost 3 bases and J lost 5, with 19 bases in between. The germline V gene encodes CDR1 KGHSH and CDR2 LQKENI. The CDR3 loop is CASSPLLAQAKNEKLFF. The CDR3 DNA sequence: TGTGCCAGCTCACCGCTCCTGGCACAGGCTAAAAATGAAAAACTGTTTTTT.

DNA of the CDR3: TGCGCCAGCAGCTCAAACCCGCTCACGGGCGGTGGCTACACCTTC. Its translation: CASSSNPLTGGGYTF. The genes are TRBV4-1 and TRBJ1-2; the D is unclear. This CDR3 has 15 amino acids. V was shortened by 5 bases and J by 7 bases, with 20 bases between the two germline ends. Germline V gene lookup returns CDR1 MGHRA and CDR2 YSYEKL.

This clone was recorded once. This chain links TRBV7-8 with TRBJ1-2; D not certain. The CDR3 runs to 19 residues. Deletions cut 3 bases from V and 6 bases from J, with 29 bases between. Germline V gives CDR1 SGHVS, CDR2 FQNEAQ. CDR3 coding DNA: TGTGCCAGCAGCTTTAAGTGGGATGTGCTGGGGAGAGAGAATGATGGCTACACCTTC. Its translation: CASSFKWDVLGRENDGYTF.

This chain uses TRBV14 with TRBJ1-3; D gene ambiguous. CDR1 is SGHDN and CDR2 is FVKESK in the germline V gene. The CDR3 covers 15 residues. V was shortened by 1 base and J by 0 bases, with 7 bases between the two germline ends. The CDR3 nucleotides read TGTGCCAGCAGCCAAGGGGCCTTCTCTGGAAACACCATATATTTT. Protein sequence: CASSQGAFSGNTIYF.

The chain combines TRBV19 with TRBJ2-1; D not resolved. The germline CDR1 and CDR2 sequences are LNHDA and SQIVND (reference sequence). Trimming shortened V by 2 bases and J by 4 bases, and 6 bases separated the two germline ends. The CDR3 length is 13 residues. The DNA of the CDR3 is TGTGCCAGTAGTATAAGGGCTTACAATGAGCAGTTCTTC. This codes for CASSIRAYNEQFF.

The chain recombines TRBV30 with TRBJ2-2; no clear D gene. Germline loops: CDR1 GTSNPN, CDR2 SVGIG (reference sequence). The CDR3 runs to 15 residues. V dropped 0 bases and J dropped 4 bases, with 12 bases sitting between them. The CDR3 region is CAWSVLQIVTGELFF. CDR3 DNA: TGTGCCTGGAGTGTGTTACAGATAGTCACCGGGGAGCTGTTTTTT.

This chain connects TRBV12-3 or TRBV12-4 to TRBJ2-7; D possibly matches TRBD1 or TRBD2 (5 bases each). This CDR3 is 13 amino acids long. V was shortened by 6 bases and J by 3 bases, with 12 bases between the two germline ends. The CDR3 sequence is CASRPGRGYEQYF. The CDR3 nucleotides are TGTGCCAGCAGGCCGGGACGGGGCTACGAGCAGTACTTC.

The rearrangement joins TRBV24-1 to TRBJ1-5; possible D gene TRBD1, 5 bases. Germline CDR1 is KGHDR and CDR2 is SFDVKD. The CDR3 length is 14 residues. The V and J ends lost 3 bases and 5 bases respectively, with 10 bases between them. The CDR3 protein is CATSDIQGDQPQHF. CDR3 sequence (DNA): TGTGCCACCAGTGATATCCAGGGCGATCAGCCCCAGCATTTT.

The chain couples TRBV10-3 to TRBJ2-5, with D hard to call. Germline assignment: CDR1 ENHRY and CDR2 SYGVKD. Trimming stripped 5 bases from V and 2 bases from J, with 21 bases between. The CDR3 totals 17 residues. The CDR3 protein is CAISQDPRTGLQETQYF. In DNA, the CDR3 is TGTGCCATCAGTCAGGACCCACGGACCGGGCTACAAGAGACCCAGTACTTC.

This clone was detected once. This chain uses TRBV7-8 with TRBJ1-5; D not certain. CDR1 is SGHVS, CDR2 FQNEAQ, per germline. V was trimmed by 2 bases and J by 0 bases, leaving 8 bases between them. This CDR3 is built from 15 residues. The CDR3 here is CASSLSGDSNQPQHF. Here the CDR3 DNA reads TGTGCCAGCAGCTTATCGGGAGATAGCAATCAGCCCCAGCATTTT.

This clone appeared a single time. The V and J genes are TRBV7-8 and TRBJ2-1, with 7 bases lining up with TRBD2. The ends lost 5 bases at V and 4 bases at J; junction bases unmatched: 11. This CDR3 spans 16 amino acids. CDR1 and CDR2 from the germline V gene are SGHVS and FQNEAQ. The CDR3 loop reads CASSPERGDQYNEQFF. The DNA of the CDR3 is TGTGCCAGCAGCCCGGAACGGGGGGACCAATACAATGAGCAGTTCTTC.

J is TRBJ1-5 and V is TRBV12-3 or TRBV12-4; D uncertain. The CDR3 sequence is 12 residues long. The V gene lost 7 bases and the J gene lost 4 bases, with 8 bases spanning the gap. DNA for the CDR3: TGTGCCAGCAACAAAGGGAATCAGCCCCAGCATTTT. Protein product: CASNKGNQPQHF.